The following is a T cell receptor (beta chain) sequence with its context. Per the original data handling: Amplification of reference gene primers was used by the study to estimate nucleated cell counts. Profiling relied on immunoSEQ multiplex PCR, and the TCRdb table lists in-frame clones only, not all of them. D and trimming were read from the DNA, whereas the V and J calls and clone size are those reported in that table. The repertoire includes approximately 130,000 clones, about 77% of them detected once, and roughly 20% sits in the top ten. The CDR3 contains 16 residues. Trimming stripped 3 bases from V and 3 bases from J, with 18 bases between. Germline V gene data show CDR1 as SGHDT and CDR2 as YYEEEE. This record comes from a study of blood T cell repertoires in COVID-19. Whole-study context: COVID-19 samples from acute and convalescent phases originated in the United States, Italy and Spain. PBMCs, B-cell-depleted T cells, or T cells were the source of the cDNA or gDNA that made up the material.

The receptor was derived from a man older than 75 with acute or convalescent COVID-19. The genes are TRBV5-6 and TRBJ1-2; D possibly corresponds to TRBD1 (5 bases). The specimen was peripheral blood. CDR3 loop: CASSWRISGVHYGYTF. DNA for the CDR3: TGTGCCAGCAGCTGGAGGATCTCGGGGGTCCACTATGGCTACACCTTC.